These 25 T cell receptor beta chains came from one sample sequenced in a study of cytomegalovirus exposure and HLA in healthy donors. 60 Vbeta and 13 Jbeta primers were used in PCR. The method was immunoSEQ multiplex PCR; TCRdb's version includes in-frame clones alone and lacks a portion of them. The data show approximately 150,000 clones, roughly 80% seen once. The specimen was PBMCs. The receptor set was obtained from a man aged 18 to 35 in good health and CMV-seropositive.

This chain links TRBV18 with TRBJ1-1, with D possibly matching TRBD1 (6 bases). From germline, CDR1 is KGHSH and CDR2 LQKENI. Between the trimmed V and J ends, which lost 5 bases and 5 bases, there was a span of 15 bases. CDR3 length: 14 amino acids. Here the CDR3 reads CASSSKQGGTEAFF. In DNA form, the CDR3 reads TGTGCCAGCTCATCAAAACAGGGTGGGACTGAAGCTTTCTTT.

The V call is TRBV6-1, the J call TRBJ2-3; 10 nucleotides match TRBD2. Unmatched junction bases numbered 7, after V lost 6 bases and J lost 4 bases. CDR1 and CDR2 from the germline V gene are MNHNS and SASEGT. The CDR3 is made up of 15 amino acids. The CDR3 here is CASRGASGSADTQYF. The CDR3 DNA reads as TGTGCCAGCAGGGGGGCTAGCGGGAGTGCAGATACGCAGTATTTT.

The V call is TRBV5-8, the J call TRBJ1-1; 7 bases align to TRBD1. The CDR3 is 16 amino acids. V was pared by 4 bases and J by 0 bases, with 9 bases of the junction left unmatched. Per the germline V gene, CDR1 is SGHTS and CDR2 is YDEGEE. The CDR3 loop is CASSHDLDRMNTEAFF. DNA of the CDR3: TGTGCCAGCAGCCATGATTTGGACAGGATGAACACTGAAGCTTTCTTT.

The chain has TRBV9 and TRBJ2-2, with unresolved D. In germline, CDR1 is SGDLS, CDR2 YYNGEE. This CDR3 is built from 17 residues. The germline V and J ends were trimmed by 4 bases and 2 bases, with 18 bases remaining between them. The CDR3 loop is CASSPPYGGPNTGELFF. In nucleotides, the CDR3 is TGTGCCAGCAGCCCACCATATGGTGGGCCAAACACCGGGGAGCTGTTTTTT.

The chain employs TRBV4-2 and TRBJ2-5; a weak D match, TRBD2 (6 bases). CDR3 size: 14 residues. Trimming removed 3 bases from V and 7 bases from J, with 15 bases in between. Germline V lookup: CDR1 LGHNA, CDR2 YNFKEQ. DNA for the CDR3: TGTGCCAGCAGCCAGTCCCTTGAGGGAGGGACCCAGTACTTC. Its protein is CASSQSLEGGTQYF.

This clone has a single count. The V gene is TRBV5-1, the J gene TRBJ2-7; no reliable D call. The length of the CDR3 is 11 residues. V was cut by 4 bases and J by 2 bases, with 4 bases left in between. Germline assignment: CDR1 SGHRS and CDR2 YFSETQ. CDR3 residues: CASSTPYEQYF. The CDR3 coding sequence is TGCGCCAGCAGCACACCCTACGAGCAGTACTTC.

The V gene is TRBV6-1, the J gene TRBJ2-7, with 7 bases identical to TRBD1. After removal of 6 bases from V and 3 bases from J, the junction contained 11 bases not matched to a gene. Per germline, CDR1 MNHNS and CDR2 SASEGT. The CDR3 is 15 residues long. The CDR3 sequence: CASRPRQGGIYEQYF. The CDR3 DNA is TGTGCCAGCAGACCTAGACAGGGTGGCATCTACGAGCAGTACTTC.

J is TRBJ1-1 and V is TRBV7-9; no clear D gene. This CDR3 is 12 amino acids long. Germline V CDR1 and CDR2: SEHNR, FQNEAQ (reference sequence). V lost 5 bases, J lost 4 bases, and 8 bases lay in between. In nucleotides, the CDR3 is TGTGCCAGCAGCCCCATCGGCACTGAAGCTTTCTTT. This sequence encodes CASSPIGTEAFF.

V and J are TRBV19 and TRBJ2-2; possibly TRBD1 for D (6 bases). V lost 8 bases to trimming and J lost 2 bases, with 18 bases between them. The CDR3 loop spans 16 amino acids. Germline-derived CDR1 and CDR2 are LNHDA and SQIVND (reference sequence). The DNA of the CDR3 is TGTGCCAGTCTCAACTTTAGGACAGAAAACACCGGGGAGCTGTTTTTT. Translated: CASLNFRTENTGELFF.

In its sample, this clone was seen a few times. The V and J genes are TRBV18 and TRBJ1-1; weak D call: TRBD1 (6 bases). The CDR3 extends over 13 amino acids. The germline V gene has CDR1 KGHSH and CDR2 LQKENI. V was cut by 7 bases and J by 2 bases, with 11 bases left in between. The DNA of the CDR3 is TGTGCCAGCTGGGGGACAAGAAACACTGAAGCTTTCTTT. This encodes CASWGTRNTEAFF.

Of note for this clone: Other DNA sequences in this sample translate to the same CDR3. The V gene is TRBV6-1, the J gene TRBJ2-1; D remains unclear. Trimming cost V 2 bases and J 15 bases, with 17 bases left between them. The germline gives CDR1 MNHNS, CDR2 SASEGT. This CDR3 region has 13 residues. The DNA for the CDR3 is TGTGCCAGCAGTGAAAAGATGGCTGGGCGAGCGTTCTTC. It codes for CASSEKMAGRAFF.

The count of this clone is one. J is TRBJ2-7 and V is TRBV6-5, with 10 bases identical to TRBD2. From germline, CDR1 is MNHEY and CDR2 SVGAGI. Trimming cost V 2 bases and J 7 bases; bases outside gene matches: 8. The length of the CDR3 is 15 residues. The CDR3 sequence: CASSYPTSGAREQYF. The CDR3 region has the DNA TGTGCCAGCAGTTACCCCACTAGCGGGGCGAGGGAGCAGTACTTC.

The chain links TRBV5-1 to TRBJ1-6; the D gene is possibly TRBD1 (6 bases). The CDR3 is 14 residues long. Trimming cost V 2 bases and J 11 bases, with 14 bases left between them. Per germline, CDR1 SGHRS and CDR2 YFSETQ. The CDR3 sequence is CASSFFRGGTPLHF. Here the CDR3 DNA reads TGCGCCAGCAGCTTTTTCAGGGGTGGCACACCCCTCCACTTT. Full variable domain (remainder filled in from reference TRBV5-1 and TRBJ1-6): KAGVTQTPRYLIKTRGQQVTLSCSPISGHRSVSWYQQTPGQGLQFLFEYFSETQRNKGNFPGRFSGRQFSNSRSEMNVSTLELGDSALYLCASSFFRGGTPLHFGNGTRLTVT.

The V and J genes are TRBV5-1 and TRBJ2-3, with 11 bases lining up with TRBD2. Germline V gives CDR1 SGHRS, CDR2 YFSETQ. The V and J ends lost 4 bases and 0 bases, in that order; junction bases with no gene match: 7. CDR3 size: 17 residues. CDR3 bases: TGCGCCAGCAGCAAGGGACTAGCGGCCGCTAGCACAGATACGCAGTATTTT. This translates into CASSKGLAAASTDTQYF. Drawing the rest from reference TRBV5-1 and TRBJ2-3, the complete variable domain is KAGVTQTPRYLIKTRGQQVTLSCSPISGHRSVSWYQQTPGQGLQFLFEYFSETQRNKGNFPGRFSGRQFSNSRSEMNVSTLELGDSALYLCASSKGLAAASTDTQYFGPGTRLTVL.

The genes are TRBV6-6 and TRBJ2-7, with D uncertain. Germline lookup yields CDR1 MNHNY and CDR2 SVGAGI (reference sequence). Trimming pared 8 bases from V and 3 bases from J, leaving 14 bases between. The CDR3 is 13 amino acids. CDR3 residues: CASGLDLGYEQYF. In DNA, the CDR3 is TGTGCCAGCGGCTTAGACCTAGGCTACGAGCAGTACTTC.

V gene TRBV5-4 combines with J gene TRBJ1-1; maybe TRBD1 (6 bases). CDR1 SGHNT and CDR2 YYREEE come from the germline V gene (reference sequence). The CDR3 covers 15 residues. V was cut by 2 bases and J by 2 bases, with 13 bases left in between. The CDR3 spells CASSFTGSRNTEAFF. DNA of the CDR3: TGTGCCAGCAGCTTCACAGGGAGTCGTAACACTGAAGCTTTCTTT.

V usage is TRBV27 and J usage is TRBJ2-7; the D gene is possibly TRBD1 (6 bases). There are 14 residues in the CDR3. Germline V gene lookup returns CDR1 MNHEY and CDR2 SMNVEV (reference sequence). Trimming removed 6 bases from V and 6 bases from J, with 18 bases in between. The CDR3 region has the DNA TGTGCCAGCAGGGACAGCTCGCCGAGGCCCGAGCAGTACTTC. Translation gives CASRDSSPRPEQYF.

The chain joins TRBV11-2 to TRBJ1-1; 8 nucleotides line up with TRBD1. The germline V gene encodes CDR1 SGHAT and CDR2 FQNNGV. The V gene end was trimmed by 0 bases and the J gene end by 0 bases; junction bases not matched to a gene: 15. The CDR3 length is 20 residues. CDR3 bases: TGTGCCAGCAGCTTAGATATGGGCCTCCTAGGACAGGGAATGAACACTGAAGCTTTCTTT. Translation gives CASSLDMGLLGQGMNTEAFF.

J is TRBJ2-2 and V is TRBV7-9, with a tentative D call TRBD1 (5 bases). Germline V gene sequence: CDR1 SEHNR, CDR2 FQNEAQ (reference sequence). V dropped 10 bases and J dropped 6 bases, with 15 bases sitting between them. The CDR3 covers 13 residues. CDR3 residues: CANRVTAAGELFF. The CDR3 DNA sequence: TGTGCCAACCGGGTGACAGCTGCCGGGGAGCTGTTTTTT.

The rearrangement uses TRBV18 and TRBJ2-3; 9 positions agree with TRBD2. Germline V gene lookup returns CDR1 KGHSH and CDR2 LQKENI. V trimming: 4 bases; J trimming: 1 base; junction bases outside the gene matches: 3. This CDR3 region has 15 residues. Here the CDR3 reads CASSRRTSGTDTQYF. The CDR3 DNA sequence: TGTGCCAGCTCACGAAGGACTAGCGGCACAGATACGCAGTATTTT.

The gene calls are TRBV2 and TRBJ2-7; D not certain. This CDR3 region has 12 residues. Looked up from germline, CDR1 is SNHLY and CDR2 is FYNNEI. Between the trimmed V and J ends, which lost 8 bases and 3 bases, there was a span of 11 bases. The CDR3 coding sequence is TGTGCCAGCGTCTCCGTTGTCTACGAGCAGTACTTC. Its translation: CASVSVVYEQYF.

CDR3: CASSSYSRGQTHGYTF. For the CDR3, the DNA is TGTGCCAGCAGTTCGTACTCCCGGGGACAAACCCATGGCTACACCTTC. The genes are TRBV27 and TRBJ1-2; the D gene is possibly TRBD1 (6 bases). Germline loops: CDR1 MNHEY, CDR2 SMNVEV (reference sequence). There are 16 residues in the CDR3. The V gene lost 4 bases and the J gene lost 6 bases, with 21 bases spanning the gap.

The chain has TRBV9 and TRBJ2-7, with 9 bases lining up with TRBD1. CDR1 and CDR2 (germline): SGDLS, YYNGEE. The CDR3 runs 15 residues. With 0 bases clipped from V and 7 bases from J, the junction kept 8 bases outside the gene matches. This chain's CDR3 is CASSVEGTGSREQYF. In nucleotides, the CDR3 is TGTGCCAGCAGCGTAGAAGGGACAGGGTCGCGAGAGCAGTACTTC.

This clone came up once. The rearrangement links TRBV7-9 to TRBJ2-1; 11 bases map to TRBD1. In germline, CDR1 is SEHNR, CDR2 FQNEAQ (reference sequence). This CDR3 is 14 amino acids long. The J segment lost 8 bases and the V segment lost 5 bases, leaving 5 bases of the junction unmatched. CDR3 sequence reads: CASSPRTGGYEQFF. In nucleotides, the CDR3 is TGTGCCAGCAGCCCCAGGACAGGGGGCTATGAGCAGTTCTTC.

A single count supports this clone. This chain connects TRBV7-2 to TRBJ2-1; 7 bases match TRBD2. CDR3 length: 14 residues. V lost 1 base to trimming and J lost 8 bases; unmatched junction nucleotides: 5. Germline V gene lookup returns CDR1 SGHTA and CDR2 FQGNSA. The CDR3 here is CASSLELAVDEQFF. The CDR3 bases are TGTGCCAGCAGCTTAGAGCTAGCGGTGGATGAGCAGTTCTTC.